The rows below give T cell receptor beta chains drawn from one sample of a study of blood T cell repertoires in COVID-19. The table came from immunoSEQ multiplex PCR; TCRdb's copy has only in-frame clones and leaves some out. The data hold about 26,000 clones, with around 65% observed a single time. Sequencing used peripheral blood. Source of these receptors: a man in his sixties with active or convalescent COVID-19. Both conserved end residues are part of each CDR3. A D gene is named only where the DNA matches it firmly. Clone size is shown for a subset of rows, as once, few, many or a class of expanded clone.

abundance | d_gene | j_gene | v_gene | CDR3nt | CDR3aa
few | . | TRBJ2-2 | TRBV10-2 | TGCGCCAGCAGTGAGAGTCTCCTAGGGGAGCTGTTTTTT | CASSESLLGELFF
. | TRBD1 | TRBJ1-4 | TRBV19 | TGTGCCAGTAGGACTCCGGGACAGCAAGAAAAACTGTTTTTT | CASRTPGQQEKLFF
. | TRBD2 | TRBJ2-1 | TRBV19 | TGTGCCAGTAGTGCGACTAGCGGGGGGACGGGTGAGCAGTTCTTC | CASSATSGGTGEQFF
. | TRBD2 | TRBJ2-5 | TRBV3-1/TRBV3-2 | TGTGCCAGCAGCCCCGGGGTAGCGGGGAGACAAGAGACCCAGTACTTC | CASSPGVAGRQETQYF
. | TRBD1 | TRBJ1-2 | TRBV6-6 | TGTGCCAGCAGTTACGGCAATGACAGGGGCCATGGCTACACCTTC | CASSYGNDRGHGYTF
. | TRBD1 | TRBJ2-7 | TRBV5-5 | TGTGCCAGCAGCTTCAGTATCGGGACAGGGAGCTACGAGCAGTACTTC | CASSFSIGTGSYEQYF
few | TRBD2 | TRBJ2-2 | TRBV9 | TGTGCCAGCAGCGTAGTCCCTAGCGGGAGGGCCGGGGAGCTGTTTTTT | CASSVVPSGRAGELFF
. | . | TRBJ1-2 | TRBV7-9 | TGTGCCAGCAGCCCCCAGGGAACTTATGGCTACACCTTC | CASSPQGTYGYTF
. | . | TRBJ2-5 | TRBV2 | TGTGCCAGCACCCCACTAGATTACCAAGAGACCCAGTACTTC | CASTPLDYQETQYF
. | . | TRBJ2-7 | TRBV7-3 | TGTGCCAGCAGCTCCTCAGGGTCCTACGAGCAGTACTTC | CASSSSGSYEQYF
. | TRBD2 | TRBJ2-7 | TRBV11-2 | TGTGCCAGCAGCTTAGTCACAGGGAGTATTAGCGGGAGGGCCCCCGAGCAGTACTTC | CASSLVTGSISGRAPEQYF
. | . | TRBJ2-7 | TRBV5-5 | TGTGCCAGCAGCTTGGACTACCGGAGCTCCTACGAGCAGTACTTC | CASSLDYRSSYEQYF
few | TRBD2 | TRBJ2-5 | TRBV19 | TGTGCCAGTACCCGGACTAGCGGGGGGGCCGGGGAGACCCAGTACTTC | CASTRTSGGAGETQYF
few | . | TRBJ2-1 | TRBV4-1 | TGCGCCAGCAGCCAGTTGACAGTGCCCTCCTACAATGAGCAGTTCTTC | CASSQLTVPSYNEQFF
. | TRBD1 | TRBJ2-7 | TRBV5-1 | TGCGCCAGCAGGCGGACAGGGGAGGAGCAGTACTTC | CASRRTGEEQYF
. | . | TRBJ2-2 | TRBV7-9 | TGTGCCAGCAGTAATAGCGGACCAAGAGGCGGGGAGCTGTTTTTT | CASSNSGPRGGELFF
few | TRBD1 | TRBJ1-2 | TRBV27 | TGTGCCAGCACAGCCGGGACAGGGGTTTCGGGCTACACCTTC | CASTAGTGVSGYTF
. | TRBD2 | TRBJ2-1 | TRBV9 | TGTGCCAGCAGCGATAGCGGGAATATTAATGAGCAGTTCTTC | CASSDSGNINEQFF
once | TRBD2 | TRBJ2-5 | TRBV11-3 | TGTGCCAGCAGCTCGGGAGGGACCCAGTACTTC | CASSSGGTQYF
. | . | TRBJ2-2 | TRBV6-5 | TGTGCCAGCAGTTCATCCCCACTTTTGAACACCGGGGAGCTGTTTTTT | CASSSSPLLNTGELFF
once | . | TRBJ1-1 | TRBV18 | TGTGCCAGCTCACGAGACAGGAGCTTGAACACTGAAGCTTTCTTT | CASSRDRSLNTEAFF
. | . | TRBJ2-1 | TRBV27 | TGTGCCAGCAGTTTCTCTGTCGGGGGCTCCTACAATGAGCAGTTCTTC | CASSFSVGGSYNEQFF
few | . | TRBJ2-7 | TRBV7-9 | TGTGCCAGCAGCTTTACTCCTTACGAGCAGTACTTC | CASSFTPYEQYF
once | TRBD2 | TRBJ2-2 | TRBV11-3 | TGTGCCACTGGGTGGACTAGCGGACCCGGGGAGCTGTTTTTT | CATGWTSGPGELFF
. | . | TRBJ2-3 | TRBV19 | TGTGCCAGTAGTATGTTGTTTCGGGAGCCAGGGGGGCAGTATTTT | CASSMLFREPGGQYF
. | . | TRBJ2-3 | TRBV5-1 | TGCGCCAGCAGCTCGTACGGGGGGCTGAGCACAGATACGCAGTATTTT | CASSSYGGLSTDTQYF
few | TRBD1 | TRBJ2-7 | TRBV27 | TGTGCCAGCAGTTCCGACAGGGGGCGTTCCTACGAGCAGTACTTC | CASSSDRGRSYEQYF
. | . | TRBJ1-1 | TRBV7-3 | TGTGCCAGCAGCTCGGCGGGGGGACCCACTGAAGCTTTCTTT | CASSSAGGPTEAFF
. | TRBD2 | TRBJ2-4 | TRBV7-3 | TGTGCCAGCAGCTTAACGTCTGCAACCGGGACTAGCGGGAGATACATTCAGTACTTC | CASSLTSATGTSGRYIQYF
. | TRBD2 | TRBJ2-3 | TRBV2 | TGTGCCAGCAGGGTTAGCGGGGATAGCACAGATACGCAGTATTTT | CASRVSGDSTDTQYF
. | . | TRBJ2-3 | TRBV5-4 | TGTGCCAGCAGACCGGCCGGGGTAATCGGGGCAGATACGCAGTATTTT | CASRPAGVIGADTQYF
. | TRBD1 | TRBJ1-2 | TRBV7-8 | TGTGCCAGCAGCTTAGACGGACAGGGCAGGAGTGGCTACACCTTC | CASSLDGQGRSGYTF
. | TRBD2 | TRBJ2-1 | TRBV24-1 | TGTGCCACCAGTTCGGCTAGCGGGAGCTCTTCGGAGCAGTTCTTC | CATSSASGSSSEQFF
. | TRBD2 | TRBJ2-2 | TRBV11-2 | TGTGCCAGCAGCCCCAACCCACCGGGGGGCACCGGGGAGCTGTTTTTT | CASSPNPPGGTGELFF
. | TRBD1 | TRBJ1-5 | TRBV5-1 | TGCGCCAGCAGCCCCGGACAGGGGGCGGGGGGCAATCAGCCCCAGCATTTT | CASSPGQGAGGNQPQHF
. | TRBD1 | TRBJ1-4 | TRBV2 | TGTGCCAGCACAGGGGGGAAAGGGGAAAAACTGTTTTTT | CASTGGKGEKLFF
. | . | TRBJ1-5 | TRBV5-6 | TGTGCCAGCAGCTTGGCCCAGGGATTGGATCAGCCCCAGCATTTT | CASSLAQGLDQPQHF
. | TRBD1 | TRBJ1-4 | TRBV5-1 | TGCGCCAGCAGCTTGGCCGGGACAGGGGCTAATGAAAAACTGTTTTTT | CASSLAGTGANEKLFF
. | TRBD1 | TRBJ2-7 | TRBV6-1 | TGTGCCAGCAGTGAAGTTGGGACAGCCGACTACGAGCAGTACTTC | CASSEVGTADYEQYF
. | . | TRBJ1-1 | TRBV19 | TGTGCCAGTAGTATGAGGACAAATCCACTGAACACTGAAGCTTTCTTT | CASSMRTNPLNTEAFF
few | TRBD1 | TRBJ1-5 | TRBV29-1 | TGCAGCGTTCTTACGGGACAGGCTAATCAGCCCCAGCATTTT | CSVLTGQANQPQHF
few | . | TRBJ2-3 | TRBV14 | TGTGCCAGCAGCCGCCGACAGCCTAGCACAGATACGCAGTATTTT | CASSRRQPSTDTQYF
. | . | TRBJ1-4 | TRBV6-5 | TGTGCGGTCGGGAGATCTGCGGAACTGTTTTTT | CAVGRSAELFF
few | TRBD2 | TRBJ2-7 | TRBV15 | TGTGCCACCAGCAGAGTTGGTAGCGGGAGCTTCCACGAGCAGTACTTC | CATSRVGSGSFHEQYF
. | . | TRBJ2-4 | TRBV5-5 | TGTGCCAGCAGCTTGGGCAGGATGGCAGGCGGGAACATTCAGTACTTC | CASSLGRMAGGNIQYF
. | . | TRBJ1-5 | TRBV19 | TGTGCCAGTAGTCACGCAGATCAGCCCCAGCATTTT | CASSHADQPQHF
once | TRBD1 | TRBJ1-1 | TRBV10-3 | TGTGCCATCAGGCAAAGTTCCGGACAGGGGGCCACGGGGGCTTTCTTT | CAIRQSSGQGATGAFF
few | TRBD1 | TRBJ1-6 | TRBV6-6 | TGTGCCAGCAGTGCCCCGGGACAGGGGAATTCACCCCTCCACTTT | CASSAPGQGNSPLHF
. | TRBD1 | TRBJ2-7 | TRBV6-6 | TGTGCCAGCAGTTACTACGGACAGGGGGATCTCAACGAGCAGTACTTC | CASSYYGQGDLNEQYF
. | TRBD1 | TRBJ1-2 | TRBV10-1 | TGCGCCAGCAGTGGAGCGGACAGGGATTTTTACACCTTC | CASSGADRDFYTF
once | TRBD1 | TRBJ1-2 | TRBV5-6 | TGTGCCAGCAGCCCGGGACAGGGGTTATTTGGCTACACCTTC | CASSPGQGLFGYTF
. | TRBD1 | TRBJ1-4 | TRBV9 | TGTGCCAGCAGCGCGACCGGGACAGCTAATGAAAAACTGTTTTTT | CASSATGTANEKLFF
. | . | TRBJ2-7 | TRBV5-6 | TGTGCCAGCAGCACCGACAGACTTTACTACGAGCAGTACTTC | CASSTDRLYYEQYF
medium-sized | TRBD1 | TRBJ1-4 | TRBV5-5 | TGTGCCAGCAGCTCAAGGACAGGGGGAGAAACTAATGAAAAACTGTTTTTT | CASSSRTGGETNEKLFF